This TCR beta chain was obtained from a study of blood T cell repertoires in COVID-19. On the study more broadly: The analysed material was cDNA or gDNA that came from T cells, B-cell-depleted T cells, or PBMCs.

The method was immunoSEQ multiplex PCR; TCRdb's version includes in-frame clones alone and lacks a portion of them. In the table there are 350,000 to 400,000 clones, about 88% of which are singletons. Patients in Seattle were enrolled during active infection, then followed longitudinally. The CDR3 length is 17 residues. CDR1 is SGDLS, CDR2 YYNGEE, per germline. Trimming cost V 3 bases and J 1 base; bases outside gene matches: 9. The chain links TRBV9 to TRBJ1-3; 8 positions match TRBD1. This clonotype was obtained from a woman aged 55-70 years with COVID-19, enrolled during active disease. Sequencing used peripheral blood. DNA of the CDR3: TGTGCCAGCAGCGGGCGGACAGGGAGGTTTTCTGGAAACACCATATATTTT. Protein product: CASSGRTGRFSGNTIYF.